This TCR beta chain was documented in a study of T cells in Graves' hyperthyroidism and ophthalmopathy (dated by TCRdb to between 2018 and 2021). At the level of the whole study: Peripheral blood samples were taken at the time of initial diagnosis, prior to any treatment. To identify distinguishing TCR V-J signatures, a discovery cohort of 95 to 100 patients was used, comprising some 45 with Graves' ophthalmopathy and 55 to 65 with stable Graves' hyperthyroidism. Prospective prediction of ophthalmopathy was tested in an independent validation cohort consisting of fewer than 20 hyperthyroidism patients and around 17 patients who later progressed to ophthalmopathy. Once sampling was done, hyperthyroidism patients were given methimazole at a starting dose of 30 mg daily, whereas ophthalmopathy patients were given high-dose intravenous methylprednisolone. According to the paper, TCR Vbeta CDR3 sequencing was carried out on 135 peripheral blood samples, which came from about 45 ophthalmopathy, 75 or so hyperthyroidism and roughly 17 progressor patients. The roughly 91 discovery patients were randomly divided into training and test sets at a 7:3 ratio. Thyroid tissue and blood T-cell repertoires from more than five Graves' hyperthyroidism patients were also compared in the study.

Stable Graves' hyperthyroidism was defined as the absence of progression to ophthalmopathy over 18 months of follow-up. Hyperthyroidism patients were newly diagnosed, had a disease duration of under 2 months, and were aged 18 to 65 years. Any patient with an uncontrolled infection, another autoimmune disease, pregnancy or lactation was excluded. Diagnoses were based on clinical symptoms, serum thyroxine and TRAb, thyroid ultrasound and orbital computed tomography. PBMCs were separated from approximately 9.9 ml of fresh peripheral blood using Ficoll-Paque density gradient centrifugation. Trizol reagent was used to extract total RNA, and RNA quality was then checked on an Agilent 2100 Bioanalyzer. TCR beta CDR3 regions were amplified from RNA transcripts. For the first round of RT-PCR on the TCR CDR3, the HTBI primer set was used together with the Qiagen OneStep RT-PCR kit. Libraries were constructed in a second round of multiplex PCR, after which size selection and purification were performed. Sequencing of the libraries was done on an Illumina HiSeq2000 using paired-end 100 bp reads. Under the source paper's analysis protocol: SOAPnuke was used to process the raw data, removing reads that contained adapters or uncalled bases, had a mean Phred below 15, or lacked an exact match to the constant primer or identifier. COPE v1.2.5 was used to merge the high-quality paired reads, and each unique nucleotide sequence was defined as a clonotype. MiTCR v1.1 was used to align the clonotypes against IMGT TRBV, TRBD and TRBJ reference segments. Only V-J combinations with frequency above 0.0001, covering 99.2% of repertoires, were analysed. The TCS score was defined as F50 (clonal expansion) divided by E x V (chaos), with BLOSUM62-based TCRdist calculated between CDR3 peptides within each V-J. Welch's t-statistics and random forest reduced around 510 V-J features to roughly 13, which were used in a naive Bayes classifier (R e1071). TCRdb redid the processing of the public reads, applying fastp at Q25 and MiXCR, and retained in-frame beta chains. Rows with one shared CDR3 protein collapse into an entry with the most common genes and DNA. TCRdb assigned the V and J calls; the authors' analysis was not used. Within this sample are some 770,000 distinct CDR3 sequences, with about 16% of them counted one time only. Around 7.7% of the sample goes to the ten largest clones.

Ten or more counts support this clonotype. Its recognized antigen is unknown. No base quality information exists; no much larger clone differs at one position. Based on the germline V gene (reference sequence), the CDR1 and CDR2 sequences are MNHEY and SMNVEV. V was cut back by 2 bases and J by 5 bases, leaving a gap of 9 bases between them. The CDR3 contains 13 residues, cysteine and phenylalanine counted. Just CDR3 DNA is preserved here, 39 bases in frame from base 1. Broader findings and caveats from the paper: In validation, the model predicted progression to ophthalmopathy with about 71% sensitivity and around 72% specificity, a median of approximately 6.7 months before onset. Most expanded thyroid clonotypes (frequency above 0.001) were also detected in blood, a finding suggesting that blood repertoires may reflect thyroid immune responses. Ophthalmopathy was separated from stable hyperthyroidism by a 13 V-J signature model, with approximately 89% sensitivity and about 81% specificity obtained in cross-validation and 80%/75% obtained in testing. No statistical method was used to set the sample size in advance, and investigators knew the group allocation.

The chain couples TRBV27 to TRBJ2-5; TRBD1 could be the D gene, as 6 bases match. The specimen was blood. This sequence was found in a man younger than 35 with Graves' hyperthyroidism. The CDR3 in this case is CASSLMGAETQYF. The DNA is TGTGCCAGCAGTTTAATGGGGGCCGAGACCCAGTACTTC.